One T cell receptor (beta chain) is described in this entry. What antigen it recognizes has not been identified. Base qualities are not at hand, and no much larger clone is one base apart. The data are from a study of shared clonotypes between healthy human individuals (dated by TCRdb to the early 2020s). Regarding the study in general: A couple of women and three men aged 18 to 49 years were included in the cohort. Per donor, three plates each were used for CD4 naive and CD4 memory, two for CD8 naive, and one for CD8 memory. To estimate repertoire size and how much clonotype sharing occurs between individuals, the study deeply sequenced the blood TCR repertoires of 4 to 6 healthy adults. Libraries were prepared and TCR repertoires were sequenced by different laboratories using diverse techniques, in order to increase sequencing depth and limit assay-specific biases. Leukapheresis yielded between about 0.85 and 9 billion PBMCs per donor.

The CDR3 spans 16 residues, from the cysteine through the phenylalanine. The kept DNA is CDR3 alone, 48 bases in frame from the first base. Looking up the germline V gene yields CDR1 MDHEN and CDR2 SYDVKM. Here V drops 5 bases and J drops 4 bases, and the junction holds 11 bases not matched to any gene. TCR CDR3 regions were amplified from genomic DNA by multiplex PCR using the deep immunoSEQ assay. Extracted genomic DNA from each cell subset was distributed evenly across all wells of several immunoSEQ 96-well plates, and each plate was treated as a replicate. For sorted subsets, each replicate PCR was loaded with about 0.2 ug genomic DNA, equivalent to 25,000 to 35,000 T cell genomes. Purified libraries were measured with a Qubit 3.0 fluorometer, size-checked on a Bioanalyzer 2100, and measured again with the KAPA Library Quantification kit. Every immunoSEQ 96-well plate was sequenced on a dedicated single-read 150-cycle Illumina NextSeq 550 flow cell. Per the source publication's procedure: The immunoSEQ output contained only junctional sequences without quality scores, so filtering could not match that applied to full-length reads. Sequences were annotated with PyIR, a Python wrapper for IgBLAST v1.9, and V/J genes and CDR3 were assigned using IMGT germline references. Any read was removed if the V/J assignment was weak (E-value above 1e-6), the CDR3 was missing, or the read contained stop codons, out-of-frame junctions, or ambiguous translated residues. A V3J clonotype was defined by an identical inferred V gene, J gene, and CDR3 amino acid sequence. To compute the percentage overlap between repertoires, the number of shared unique clonotypes was divided by the size of the smaller repertoire. Richness of each repertoire was evaluated using RTK rarefaction, the Chao1 estimator, and Recon v2.1 estimates of unobserved clonotypes. OLGA was used to compute generation probabilities for all TCRbeta clonotypes that the gDNA method yielded from four donors. As stored in TCRdb, this immuneACCESS dataset retains in-frame rearrangements with V and J assigned. A fraction of the clones does not appear; measured against another copy, unresolved V genes explain less than half of the discrepancy, and the remainder lacks a known reason. V and J calls and clone size are given by that table; D and trimming were obtained from the DNA. The sample data list 2 million to 2.5 million clones, and approximately 93% of these were observed just once. Clones ranked in the top ten supply about 0.39% of the sample.

The donors were healthy, HIV-negative adults who had no recently reported acute infections or vaccinations. Every donor was a Caucasian adult residing in Nashville, Tennessee, USA. CD4+ T cells were enriched by magnetic negative selection; naive cells were then positively selected on CD45RA, and the negative fraction formed the memory subset. Blood was collected by leukapheresis, and PBMCs were isolated by Ficoll-Histopaque density gradient centrifugation and then cryopreserved in liquid nitrogen vapor phase. Purity and quantity of every magnetically sorted T cell population were checked by analytical flow cytometry. Genomic DNA was isolated from every sorted fraction and measured by UV absorbance on a Nanodrop 2000c. The investigation overall reported the following: Even with the large sequencing depth, rarefaction of the sorted-subset datasets indicated that sequencing was incomplete. When a few donors were compared, the shared fraction of clonotypes was around 5% for naive CD4, roughly 3.3% for naive CD8, roughly 2.5% for memory CD4, and less than 0.5% for memory CD8. Compared with non-shared clonotypes, clonotypes shared by all four sorted-subset donors had higher generation probabilities. Sampling was restricted to blood, and TCR repertoires in tissues likely differ from the TCR repertoires found in blood. Naive subsets generally had larger estimated clonotype richness than memory subsets did. The small number of donors limited the genetic and exposure-history diversity represented. Pairwise subsampling indicated that sequencing depth was expected to affect the degree of clonotype sharing among donors.

The sequencing input was naive CD4+ T cells from PBMCs. The cell subset or site label, read with the paper, signifies: CD45RA+ positively selected. The rearrangement combines TRBV28 with TRBJ2-5, with 9 central nucleotides matching TRBD2. The TCR originated in a man younger than 35 in good health. Some clones in this sample may be carry-over from other donors' samples. The CDR3 loop reads CASSLSLGTSPETQYF. The DNA sequence reads TGTGCCAGCAGTCTCTCCCTAGGGACTAGCCCAGAGACCCAGTACTTC.